These T cell receptor beta chains were read from a single sample in a study of OX40 agonist ivuxolimab in advanced cancers. Libraries were prepared by immunoSEQ multiplex PCR; TCRdb keeps only in-frame clonotypes and omits some of them. This table holds around 65,000 clones, roughly 90% found once. The material was CD4+ or CD8+ T cells sorted from blood, obtained in a trial of the OX40 agonist ivuxolimab. These receptors were collected from an adult with an advanced solid tumor such as melanoma, head and neck, liver or kidney cancer. Each CDR3 is given with its conserved first and last residue. The order of the fields is D gene, J gene, clone size, V gene, CDR3 protein, CDR3 DNA. The D gene is left open where the match is weak. Clone size appears in some rows only: once, few, many, or a class for an expanded clone.

NA TRBJ1-2 NA TRBV9 CASSVGEGTGYTF TGTGCCAGCAGCGTAGGGGAAGGCACCGGTTACACCTTC
NA TRBJ2-2 NA TRBV4-2 CASSQDWEPGELFF TGTGCCAGCAGCCAAGACTGGGAGCCCGGGGAGCTGTTTTTT
TRBD1 TRBJ2-6 NA TRBV18 CAGSRDRGVSGANVLTF TGTGCCGGCTCGCGGGACAGGGGTGTATCTGGGGCCAACGTCCTGACTTTC
NA TRBJ1-2 NA TRBV4-3 CASSQDRGRVPHGYTF TGCGCCAGCAGCCAAGATCGAGGCAGGGTCCCCCATGGCTACACCTTC
NA TRBJ2-2 NA TRBV6-1 CASSEVGPAGELFF TGTGCCAGCAGTGAGGTGGGGCCGGCCGGGGAGCTGTTTTTT
NA TRBJ1-3 NA TRBV9 CASSVGGASGNTIYF TGTGCCAGCAGCGTAGGTGGGGCGTCTGGAAACACCATATATTTT
NA TRBJ2-5 once TRBV27 CASSLAYGAVGETQYF TGTGCCAGCAGTTTAGCCTATGGGGCGGTAGGAGAGACCCAGTACTTC
TRBD2 TRBJ2-2 NA TRBV30 CAWSVRTSFTGELFF TGTGCCTGGAGTGTACGGACTAGCTTCACCGGGGAGCTGTTTTTT
NA TRBJ2-7 NA TRBV4-2 CASSQAGEWAYEQYF TGTGCCAGCAGCCAAGCGGGAGAGTGGGCCTACGAGCAGTACTTC
TRBD2 TRBJ2-7 NA TRBV27 CASSFSGRAYEQYF TGTGCCAGCAGTTTCAGCGGGAGGGCCTACGAGCAGTACTTC
NA TRBJ1-5 NA TRBV28 CASSPPVGAGQPQHF TGTGCCAGCAGTCCTCCGGTGGGGGCGGGTCAGCCCCAGCATTTT
NA TRBJ2-7 once TRBV25-1 CASRQDASSYEQYF TGTGCCAGCAGACAAGACGCTAGCTCCTACGAGCAGTACTTC